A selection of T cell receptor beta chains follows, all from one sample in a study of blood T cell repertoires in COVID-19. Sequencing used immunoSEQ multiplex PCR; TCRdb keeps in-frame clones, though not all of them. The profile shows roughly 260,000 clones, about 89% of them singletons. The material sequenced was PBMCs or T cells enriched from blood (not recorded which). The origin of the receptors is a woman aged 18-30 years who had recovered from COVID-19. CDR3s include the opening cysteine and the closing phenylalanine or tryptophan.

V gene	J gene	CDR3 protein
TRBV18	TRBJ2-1	CASSLSFGTGDNEQFF
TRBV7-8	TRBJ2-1	CASSLRPGGTFRRSYNEQFF
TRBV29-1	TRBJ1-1	CSVGGQGYAEDTEAFF
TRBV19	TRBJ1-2	CASSINRDRGTNYGYTF
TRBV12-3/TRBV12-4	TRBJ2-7	CASSPFTVHEQYF
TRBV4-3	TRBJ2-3	CASSHGWTGWTDTQYF
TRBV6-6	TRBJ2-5	CASSSIKQETQYF
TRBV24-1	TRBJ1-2	CATSDFPSRLAANYGYTF
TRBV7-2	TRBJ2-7	CASSLVATSGTYEQYF
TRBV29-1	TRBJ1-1	CSVEGQGLMNTEAFF
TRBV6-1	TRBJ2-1	CASSAPLRGYSYNEQFF
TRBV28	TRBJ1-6	CASNSRDRILIRSPLHF
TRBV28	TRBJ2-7	CASSFTYEQYF
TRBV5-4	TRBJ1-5	CASSLGGGDSNQPQHF
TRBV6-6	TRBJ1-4	CASSYPPGHRVEKLFF
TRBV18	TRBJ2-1	CASSPLIDEQFF
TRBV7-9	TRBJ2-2	CASSLLLGGSGELFF
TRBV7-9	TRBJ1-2	CASSSDRGTNGYTF
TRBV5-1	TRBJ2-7	CASSLRLEDKEQYF
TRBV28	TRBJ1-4	CASSRRDRGREKLFF
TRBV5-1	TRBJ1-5	CASSKGQGDQPQHF
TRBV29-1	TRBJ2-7	CSVGGNSYEQYF
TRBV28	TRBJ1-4	CASSPQQGSEKLFF
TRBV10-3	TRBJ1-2	CAISDHGQSGNGYTF
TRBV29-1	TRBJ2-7	CSVGGQKRYEQYF
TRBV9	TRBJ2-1	CASSAGQGNYDEQFF
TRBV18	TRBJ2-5	CASSFRQGQETQYF
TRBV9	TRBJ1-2	CASSVAGGAPLRYTF
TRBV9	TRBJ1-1	CASSGRTGLPEAFF
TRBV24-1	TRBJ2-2	CATILPGWPGELFF
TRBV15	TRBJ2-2	CATSVDREVTGELFF
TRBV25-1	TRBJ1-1	CASSERTGLGNTEAFF
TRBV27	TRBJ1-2	CASSETRQGTVYGYTF
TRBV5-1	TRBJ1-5	CASSADRGGQPQHF
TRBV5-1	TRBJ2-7	CASSLPSYEQYF
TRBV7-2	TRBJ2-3	CASSLGRGAGGFLEQYF
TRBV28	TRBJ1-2	CASRTQQVGGYGYTF
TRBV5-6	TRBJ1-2	CASSLVQGSYGYTF
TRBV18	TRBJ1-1	CASSLTTGTGWVSAEAFF
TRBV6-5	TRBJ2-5	CASTPPGLAGGTQYF
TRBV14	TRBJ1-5	CASSRTTDQPQHF